This T cell receptor (beta chain) originates from a study of blood T cell repertoires in COVID-19. Study at large: Donors in the United States, Italy and Spain gave samples during acute or convalescent COVID-19. Sample material is recorded as cDNA or gDNA derived from T cells, B-cell-depleted T cells, or PBMCs.

V was shortened by 0 bases and J by 0 bases, with 13 bases between the two germline ends. The CDR3 is 16 residues long. Germline V lookup: CDR1 SGDLS, CDR2 YYNGEE. In the original workflow: Scientists estimated how many nucleated cells there were by amplifying reference gene primers. Here immunoSEQ multiplex PCR was the method, and the copy in TCRdb shows in-frame clones only, minus some. D and trimming were read from the DNA, whereas the V and J calls and clone size are those reported in that table. Among fewer than 150,000 clones listed, around four fifths were seen once. The gene calls are TRBV9 and TRBJ2-7; D remains ambiguous. The clonotype comes from a man aged 55 to 70 who had recovered from COVID-19. What was sequenced was peripheral blood. The CDR3 DNA follows: TGTGCCAGCAGCGTAGATTGGAACAGTGCCTCCTACGAGCAGTACTTC. Amino acid sequence: CASSVDWNSASYEQYF. Full variable domain (outside the CDR3, taken from reference TRBV9 and TRBJ2-7): DSGVTQTPKHLITATGQRVTLRCSPRSGDLSVYWYQQSLDQGLQFLIQYYNGEERAKGNILERFSAQQFPDLHSELNLSSLELGDSALYFCASSVDWNSASYEQYFGPGTRLTVT.